This T cell receptor beta chain was sequenced for a study of T-cell reconstitution after alpha-beta-depleted transplantation in children. Many counts were recorded for this clonotype. The authors prepared the TCRbeta library with unique molecular identifiers. TCRdb ran MiXCR on the PCR reads and lists one entry per CDR3 protein. This sample yields approximately 170,000 distinct CDR3 sequences, of which over 8.5% are seen a single time; less than 15% belongs to the top ten. The CDR3 has 15 amino acids. Germline trimming cut 2 bases from V and 6 bases from J; bases unmatched to any gene: 3. Per the germline V gene, CDR1 is MNHEY and CDR2 is SVGAGI.

The starting material was PBMCs, obtained before TCRalphabeta/CD19-depleted stem cell transplant. The TCR was taken from a boy younger than 10 with acute myeloid leukemia, due to receive a stem cell transplant. This chain connects TRBV6-5 to TRBJ1-3; 11 bases are a match to TRBD1. The CDR3 sequence: CASSYLGQGENTIYF. The CDR3 DNA reads as TGTGCCAGCAGTTACCTGGGACAGGGGGAAAACACCATATATTTT.